Each of the 10 T cell receptor beta chains below was sequenced from the same sample in a study of shared clonotypes between healthy human individuals. Profiling relied on immunoSEQ multiplex PCR, and the TCRdb table lists in-frame clones only, not all of them. The table has 330,000 or so clones, more than 60% seen once. The specimen sequenced was memory CD4+ T cells sorted from blood. Stated subset: CD45RA-negative fraction. Receptors were obtained from a young man in good health.

The rearrangement joins TRBV28 to TRBJ2-7, with TRBD2 identical over 15 bases. CDR1 is MDHEN, CDR2 SYDVKM, per germline. The CDR3 spans 13 residues. With 8 bases clipped from V and 6 bases from J, the junction kept 2 bases outside the gene matches. The CDR3 is CASVGLAGGEQYF. The CDR3 nucleotides read TGTGCCAGCGTGGGACTAGCGGGAGGCGAGCAGTACTTC. Based on the CDR3 plus reference TRBV28 and TRBJ2-7, the full variable domain is DVKVTQSSRYLVKRTGEKVFLECVQDMDHENMFWYRQDPGLGLRLIYFSYDVKMKEKGDIPEGYSVSREKKERFSLILESASTNQTSMYLCASVGLAGGEQYFGPGTRLTVT.

This rearrangement joins TRBV28 to TRBJ2-6, with D possibly being TRBD2 (5 bases). V shed 6 bases and J shed 2 bases, with 14 bases lying between them. Germline V lookup: CDR1 MDHEN, CDR2 SYDVKM. The CDR3 has 16 amino acids. The CDR3: CASSPAGLAGANVLTF. The CDR3, as DNA: TGTGCCAGCAGCCCCGCGGGTTTGGCTGGGGCCAACGTCCTGACTTTC. The complete variable domain, with remaining parts taken from reference TRBV28 and TRBJ2-6, reads DVKVTQSSRYLVKRTGEKVFLECVQDMDHENMFWYRQDPGLGLRLIYFSYDVKMKEKGDIPEGYSVSREKKERFSLILESASTNQTSMYLCASSPAGLAGANVLTFGAGSRLTVL.

This rearrangement joins TRBV7-8 to TRBJ1-4; TRBD1 is a possible D gene (6 bases). CDR1 is SGHVS and CDR2 is FQNEAQ in the germline V gene. The CDR3 consists of 14 residues. V was trimmed by 4 bases and J by 3 bases, leaving 9 bases between them. CDR3 nucleotides: TGTGCCAGCAGCTGGGGGCTGGCTAATGAAAAACTGTTTTTT. Translated, it gives CASSWGLANEKLFF.

The chain links TRBV6-6 to TRBJ1-1, with 7 bases aligning to TRBD1. The ends lost 8 bases at V and 5 bases at J; junction bases unmatched: 5. CDR1 and CDR2 (germline): MNHNY, SVGAGI (reference sequence). The CDR3 runs 12 residues. The CDR3, as DNA: TGTGCCAGCCAGGGGGGGAATACTGAAGCTTTCTTT. Protein sequence: CASQGGNTEAFF.

The rearrangement joins TRBV5-1 to TRBJ2-5, with 11 positions matching TRBD2. With V trimmed by 5 bases and J by 5 bases, 8 bases remained unmatched. The CDR3 runs to 15 residues. CDR1 and CDR2 (germline): SGHRS, YFSETQ. The CDR3 reads CASSTSGGSSETQYF. CDR3 nucleotide sequence: TGCGCCAGCAGTACTAGCGGGGGAAGTTCTGAGACCCAGTACTTC.

This chain links TRBV5-8 with TRBJ1-2, with D uncertain. V shed 0 bases and J shed 3 bases, with 6 bases lying between them. Germline V gene lookup returns CDR1 SGHTS and CDR2 YDEGEE. CDR3 length: 13 residues. This CDR3 reads CASSLVTDYGYTF. In DNA, the CDR3 is TGTGCCAGCAGCTTGGTAACAGACTATGGCTACACCTTC.

This clone was seen at least ten times. The V gene is TRBV25-1, the J gene TRBJ2-5; TRBD2 might be the D (6 bases). V lost 5 bases and J lost 0, with 13 bases in between. CDR1 and CDR2 (germline): MGHDK, SYGVNS. This CDR3 comprises 15 residues. Here the CDR3 reads CASSPHRTNQETQYF. CDR3 in DNA: TGTGCCAGCAGTCCCCACCGGACTAACCAAGAGACCCAGTACTTC.

The chain links TRBV9 to TRBJ2-2; 8 bases fit TRBD1. Per the germline V gene, CDR1 is SGDLS and CDR2 is YYNGEE. CDR3 length: 13 amino acids. V gave up 7 bases and J gave up 4 bases; unmatched junction bases: 3. This CDR3 is CASQGASTGELFF. In nucleotides, the CDR3 is TGTGCCAGCCAGGGGGCCTCCACCGGGGAGCTGTTTTTT.

The gene calls are TRBV9 and TRBJ2-2; D is perhaps TRBD1 (5 bases). Germline V CDR1 and CDR2: SGDLS, YYNGEE. CDR3 size: 15 residues. The V gene lost 4 bases and the J gene lost 0 bases, with 10 bases spanning the gap. In nucleotides, the CDR3 is TGTGCCAGCAGCCTCGGACACACGAACACCGGGGAGCTGTTTTTT. This encodes CASSLGHTNTGELFF.

The chain couples TRBV11-2 to TRBJ2-1, with 13 bases lining up with TRBD2. The ends lost 5 bases at V and 9 bases at J; junction bases unmatched: 10. The CDR3 is made up of 16 amino acids. Germline CDR1 reads SGHAT; CDR2 reads FQNNGV. CDR3 sequence (DNA): TGTGCCAGCAGCCCAGGACTAGCGGGAGTCGAGGGTGAGCAGTTCTTC. This sequence encodes CASSPGLAGVEGEQFF.